These 8 T cell receptor beta chains were sequenced from one sample in a study of shared clonotypes between healthy human individuals (dated by TCRdb to the early 2020s). The library was built by means of the immunoSEQ multiplex PCR assay. TCRdb's version of the immuneACCESS table is confined to in-frame rearrangements and falls short of the full clone set. An unresolved V gene accounts for under half of the shortfall where checked; the remainder is of unknown origin. This sample lists hundreds of thousands of clones; more than 70% were detected once. About 1.7% of the sample rests with the top ten. Sequencing was carried out using memory CD4+ T cells sorted from blood. The intended sense of this specimen's cell subset or site label: CD45RA-negative fraction. Source of these receptors: a woman in her 30s in good health.

V is TRBV5-1 and J is TRBJ2-3; TRBD2 matches at 7 bases. The germline gives CDR1 SGHRS, CDR2 YFSETQ. The CDR3 sequence is 17 residues long. V lost 0 bases and J lost 4; bases outside the gene matches: 11. Written as DNA, the CDR3 is TGCGCCAGCAGCTTGGCCTTGGGCGGCGGGAGTGCAGATACGCAGTATTTT. This encodes CASSLALGGGSADTQYF.

This rearrangement joins TRBV11-1 to TRBJ2-1; TRBD2 agrees at 9 bases. This CDR3 region has 14 residues. CDR1 and CDR2 (germline): SGHAT, FQDESV (reference sequence). Germline trimming cut 1 base from V and 6 bases from J; bases unmatched to any gene: 1. The CDR3 sequence: CASSLELAGNEQFF. DNA of the CDR3: TGTGCCAGCAGCTTAGAACTAGCGGGCAATGAGCAGTTCTTC.

The CDR3 loop is CASSKDTPDKPYNEQFF. As DNA, the CDR3 is TGTGCCAGCAGCAAAGATACTCCAGACAAACCCTACAATGAGCAGTTCTTC. The rearrangement uses TRBV21-1 and TRBJ2-1; TRBD1, the D gene given by the table, was not confirmed from the DNA. TRBV21-1 has pseudogene status. The CDR3 runs 17 residues.

In its sample, this clone was seen a few times. The chain has TRBV6-1 and TRBJ1-1; D gene ambiguous. The CDR3 runs 13 residues. The V end was cut by 7 bases, the J end by 1 base, with 10 bases between. Per the germline V gene, CDR1 is MNHNS and CDR2 is SASEGT. CDR3 DNA: TGTGCCAGCAAACGGGGAGGGAACACTGAAGCTTTCTTT. Residues: CASKRGGNTEAFF.

This clone has only a few counts. The chain uses TRBV19 and TRBJ2-4, with D perhaps given as TRBD1 or TRBD2 (5 bases each). The CDR3 loop spans 14 amino acids. CDR1 and CDR2 from the germline V gene are LNHDA and SQIVND (reference sequence). V was cut by 4 bases and J by 9 bases, with 16 bases left in between. CDR3 nucleotides: TGTGCCAGTAGTACTAACACCGGGGCTGGCATTCAGTACTTC. Protein sequence: CASSTNTGAGIQYF.

In this sample, this clone turned up many times. This chain links TRBV11-2 with TRBJ1-3; 11 bases align to TRBD1. Per the germline V gene, CDR1 is SGHAT and CDR2 is FQNNGV. V lost 5 bases, J lost 2 bases, and 11 bases stayed unmatched. This CDR3 region has 18 residues. This chain's CDR3 is CASSPAPGQGEAGNTIYF. Written as DNA, the CDR3 is TGTGCCAGCAGCCCAGCCCCGGGACAGGGGGAAGCTGGAAACACCATATATTTT.

This clone was seen a single time. CDR3 sequence reads: CATSRDRYTDTQYF. CDR3 in DNA: TGTGCCACCAGCAGAGATCGTTACACAGATACGCAGTATTTT. The chain recombines TRBV15 with TRBJ2-3; D unresolved. This CDR3 is built from 14 residues. Trimming removed 0 bases from V and 2 bases from J, with 6 bases in between. The germline V gene encodes CDR1 LNHNV and CDR2 YYDKDF (reference sequence).

DNA of the CDR3: TGTGCCAGTAGGTCAAGGAACACTGAAGCTTTCTTT. Its protein is CASRSRNTEAFF. The V call is TRBV19, the J call TRBJ1-1; no clear D. The CDR3 consists of 12 residues. CDR1 LNHDA and CDR2 SQIVND come from the germline V gene (reference sequence). V lost 6 bases, J lost 1 base, and 6 bases lay in between.